This TCR beta chain was sequenced for a study of Ad26.COV2.S vaccination and SARS-CoV-2 variants. Study-wide results and caveats: Reported post-vaccination CD8+ and CD4+ T cell responses to spike showed substantial breadth.

The table lists this clone with a count of one. Antigen specificity is unknown. The CDR3 is 13 residues long. V lost 1 base to trimming and J lost 1 base, with 7 bases between them. Germline V gives CDR1 GTSNPN, CDR2 SVGIG (reference sequence). Treatment described: some 19 received Ad26.COV2.S at low or high dose, single or two shots; about 5 received placebo; per-sample allocation not given. It was on day 63 after the first vaccine or placebo injection that samples were taken. The repertoire was sequenced with immunoSEQ multiplex PCR; TCRdb's copy has only in-frame clones and lacks some. The repertoire holds around 300,000 clones, with about nine tenths as singletons.

The V call is TRBV30, the J call TRBJ2-5, with a tentative D call TRBD2 (6 bases). This specimen was peripheral blood, taken in a trial of Ad26.COV2.S vaccine versus placebo. This clonotype was obtained from a person aged 18 to 59 who received the Ad26.COV2.S COVID-19 vaccine or a placebo. CDR3 nucleotides: TGTGCCTGGAGTGGGGGACTCCAAGAGACCCAGTACTTC. This encodes CAWSGGLQETQYF.